This T cell receptor (beta chain) was identified during a study of cytotoxic CD8 clonotypes in ibrutinib-treated CLL (dated by TCRdb to the early 2020s). General notes on the study: The cohort was composed of ten to eleven relapsed/refractory and approximately 14 treatment-naive patients; IGHV unmutated status was identified in approximately 17 patients. Cryopreserved peripheral blood mononuclear cells were collected before treatment, at response, and at either disease progression or sustained remission. Responses were partial in some 24 patients and complete in 2; after median approximately 69 months follow-up, roughly 14 stayed in remission and roughly twelve progressed. Patients were still on ibrutinib when every remission and progressive disease sample was collected. Of the roughly 79 people in the trial, about 27 had longitudinal samples available. Response samples were obtained after a median of 12 months of treatment, with a range of about 6 to 40 months. On average, each sample yielded around 270,000 productive templates and tens of thousands of productive rearrangements. Results the study describes overall, beyond this receptor: Public clonotypes were rare and either shrank or stayed stable during treatment, and the rise in clonality at ibrutinib response reflected expansion of private clonotypes. Lymph node repertoires were not examined, and the timing of sampling was not matched between patients in sustained remission and those whose disease progressed. Clonality rose at ibrutinib response, remained stable during sustained remission, and dropped back toward baseline at progression. Baseline clonality was found to be higher than that of age-matched healthy donors and was strongly correlated with circulating CD8+ T-cell counts.

On a MiSeq, deep resolution sequencing aimed for a depth between 1 in 1 million and 1 in 200,000 T cells, with each clonotype covered approximately 10x on average. The immunoSEQ hsTCRB Kit was used to generate TCR beta libraries. The authors' analysis ran thus. ImmunoSEQ Data Assistant and ImmunoSEQ Analyzer were used for data analysis, and V, D and J genes were assigned according to IMGT definitions. Clonality, with values ranging from 0 to 1, was calculated as one minus the normalized Shannon entropy of productive rearrangement frequencies. Only overrepresented clonotypes making up at least 0.05% of each patient's repertoire were included in the public clonotype analysis. Approximately 13 age-matched healthy donor repertoires from immuneACCESS served as clonality controls. The source is immuneACCESS, and TCRdb retained only in-frame sequences with V and J called. Part of the clones is not carried over; for the studies checked, unresolved V genes explain less than half of this, and the remainder is unexplained. V, J and clone size are taken as reported in that table, and D and trimming were inferred from the DNA itself. The sample table holds 250,000 to 350,000 clones, of which more than 70% were seen once. The top ten hold around 5.3% of the sample.

The CDR3 spans 17 residues, from the cysteine through the phenylalanine. Only the CDR3 DNA is retained, 51 bases long and in frame from the first base. Unmatched junction bases come to 9, with V trimmed by 3 bases and J by 1 base. CDR1 and CDR2 are read off the germline V gene (reference sequence) as SGHNT and YYREEE. The label giving this sample's time point can be read as: progressive disease on ibrutinib. Approximately 2 micrograms of genomic DNA were extracted from cryopreserved PBMCs for TCR beta library preparation. Longitudinal blood samples from CLL patients on ibrutinib monotherapy were analyzed using high-throughput TCR beta sequencing. The patients took part in an open-label, single-center phase 2 trial of ibrutinib monotherapy. On this clone itself: The target of this receptor is not known. No clone much larger than this one lies a single base away; base qualities are absent.

The source material was PBMCs, sampled at disease progression, from a patient treated with ibrutinib. This receptor was obtained from a human donor with chronic lymphocytic leukemia. Rearrangement joined TRBV5-4 to TRBJ2-1, with TRBD2 identical over 8 junction bases. The DNA is TGTGCCAGCAGCTACGACTTAGCGGGGAGGTCCTACAATGAGCAGTTCTTC. It translates to CASSYDLAGRSYNEQFF.